One and the same sample provided the 25 T cell receptor beta chains below, sequenced in a study of blood T cell repertoires in COVID-19. Method: immunoSEQ multiplex PCR; TCRdb's copy keeps in-frame clones and lacks some. The sample contains a few hundred thousand clones, 80% of which appear only once. Sequenced material: peripheral blood. The receptors shown here come from a human donor in a cohort sampled during active COVID-19.

Note on this clone: Other DNA sequences in the same sample also yield this CDR3. This chain connects TRBV7-3 to TRBJ2-7, with TRBD1 matching 8 bases. Germline V lookup: CDR1 SGHTA, CDR2 FQGTGA. The junction had 3 bases not matched to a gene; V was cut back by 5 bases and J by 0 bases. The CDR3 runs to 14 residues. CDR3 protein: CASSPDRGSYEQYF. CDR3 in DNA: TGTGCCAGCAGCCCCGACAGGGGCTCCTACGAGCAGTACTTC.

A few counts support this clone. This chain connects TRBV6-5 to TRBJ2-7, with 7 bases aligning to TRBD1. This CDR3 has 15 amino acids. After removal of 6 bases from V and 3 bases from J, the junction contained 11 bases not matched to a gene. Germline V gene sequence: CDR1 MNHEY, CDR2 SVGAGI. In DNA, the CDR3 is TGTGCCAGCAGCCGGGACAGCACCAATCTCTACGAGCAGTACTTC. It yields the protein CASSRDSTNLYEQYF.

The rearrangement uses TRBV6-2 or TRBV6-3 and TRBJ1-1; D possibly corresponds to TRBD1 (5 bases). Germline-derived CDR1 and CDR2 are MNHEY and SVGEGT. CDR3 length equals 15 residues. V shed 4 bases and J shed 1 base, with 13 bases lying between them. CDR3 in DNA: TGTGCCAGCAGTTCTTCCCTTAGGGGGAACACTGAAGCTTTCTTT. Translated, it gives CASSSSLRGNTEAFF.

The gene calls are TRBV5-4 and TRBJ2-3, with a tentative D call TRBD1 (6 bases). Per germline, CDR1 SGHNT and CDR2 YYREEE (reference sequence). CDR3 size: 16 residues. Deletions cut 1 base from V and 6 bases from J, with 18 bases between. The CDR3 DNA sequence: TGTGCCAGCAGCTTGTCCCAATCCACAGGGATGGATACGCAGTATTTT. It yields the protein CASSLSQSTGMDTQYF.

The genes are TRBV28 and TRBJ2-1; 12 bases are a match to TRBD2. CDR3 length: 18 amino acids. V was clipped by 3 bases and J by 2 bases; unmatched bases: 8. CDR1 MDHEN and CDR2 SYDVKM come from the germline V gene. CDR3 sequence (DNA): TGTGCCAGCAGTTTCCCCTCGACTAGCGGGAGCACCTACAATGAGCAGTTCTTC. Amino acids: CASSFPSTSGSTYNEQFF.

This rearrangement joins TRBV28 to TRBJ1-2; 10 nucleotides align to TRBD1. Per germline, CDR1 MDHEN and CDR2 SYDVKM. The CDR3 is 17 residues long. With V trimmed by 0 bases and J by 8 bases, 12 bases remained unmatched. In DNA form, the CDR3 reads TGTGCCAGCAGTTTATGGATTACGGGGACAGGGGAAGGAGGCTACACCTTC. Translation: CASSLWITGTGEGGYTF.

The table lists this clone with a few counts. V and J are TRBV27 and TRBJ1-6, with no clear D. Deletions cut 0 bases from V and 3 bases from J, with 9 bases between. The CDR3 is made up of 16 amino acids. CDR1 is MNHEY, CDR2 SMNVEV, per germline (reference sequence). The CDR3 spells CASSLSSGIYNSPLHF. As DNA, the CDR3 is TGTGCCAGCAGTTTATCTTCGGGAATCTATAATTCACCCCTCCACTTT.

The genes are TRBV9 and TRBJ2-5; the match to TRBD1 covers 10 bases. Per the germline V gene, CDR1 is SGDLS and CDR2 is YYNGEE. The CDR3 has 16 amino acids. The V and J ends lost 4 bases and 5 bases, in that order; junction bases with no gene match: 11. This chain's CDR3 is CASSPITGQGGETQYF. DNA of the CDR3: TGTGCCAGCAGCCCCATTACCGGACAGGGGGGGGAGACCCAGTACTTC.

The CDR3 reads CAWRWQAHEKLFF. CDR3 coding DNA: TGTGCCTGGAGATGGCAGGCCCATGAAAAACTGTTTTTT. V is TRBV30 and J is TRBJ1-4; D remains unclear. Trimming removed 3 bases from V and 6 bases from J, with 11 bases in between. This CDR3 spans 13 amino acids. The germline V gene encodes CDR1 GTSNPN and CDR2 SVGIG (reference sequence).

The genes are TRBV28 and TRBJ2-7; D may be TRBD2 (6 bases). Per the germline V gene, CDR1 is MDHEN and CDR2 is SYDVKM. The CDR3 sequence is 13 residues long. The V end lost 10 bases, the J end lost 3 bases, and 16 bases lay between the germline ends. The CDR3 reads CATKEGRSYEQYF. The CDR3 nucleotides are TGTGCCACCAAGGAGGGACGGAGCTACGAGCAGTACTTC.

This clone has just one count. The chain employs TRBV4-3 and TRBJ1-6; 7 positions agree with TRBD1. J was trimmed by 10 bases and V by 1 base; bases with no gene match: 10. The CDR3 sequence is 16 residues long. In germline, CDR1 is LGHNA, CDR2 YSLEER. The CDR3 region has the DNA TGCGCCAGCAGCCAAGGGGCCGGGACAGAAGTATCACCCCTCCACTTT. This translates into CASSQGAGTEVSPLHF.

V and J are TRBV9 and TRBJ2-1, with 7 bases that match TRBD1. With 0 bases clipped from V and 0 bases from J, the junction kept 6 bases outside the gene matches. Germline CDR1 and CDR2: SGDLS and YYNGEE. The CDR3 runs to 17 residues. CDR3 bases: TGTGCCAGCAGCGTAGAGGGGGCTGGGAGCTCCTACAATGAGCAGTTCTTC. Its protein is CASSVEGAGSSYNEQFF.

The chain's CDR3 is CASSAGGTYEQYF. CDR3 nucleotides: TGTGCCAGCAGCGCCGGCGGTACCTACGAGCAGTACTTC. This chain links TRBV9 with TRBJ2-7; no clear D gene. Deletions cut 3 bases from V and 2 bases from J, with 9 bases between. CDR1 SGDLS and CDR2 YYNGEE come from the germline V gene. The CDR3 has 13 amino acids. The whole variable domain, filled in from reference TRBV9 and TRBJ2-7, reads DSGVTQTPKHLITATGQRVTLRCSPRSGDLSVYWYQQSLDQGLQFLIQYYNGEERAKGNILERFSAQQFPDLHSELNLSSLELGDSALYFCASSAGGTYEQYFGPGTRLTVT.

Here the CDR3 DNA reads TGCGCCAGCAGGCGGGACGCAGCCTACGAGCAGTACTTC. Translation gives CASRRDAAYEQYF. The chain links TRBV5-1 to TRBJ2-7; D is possibly TRBD2 (6 bases). Germline V gene data show CDR1 as SGHRS and CDR2 as YFSETQ. The CDR3 has 13 residues. Between the trimmed V and J ends, which lost 5 bases and 2 bases, there was a span of 11 bases.

This chain joins TRBV13 and TRBJ2-7; TRBD1 matches 8 bases. The CDR3 runs 16 residues. Germline loops: CDR1 PRHDT, CDR2 FYEKMQ (reference sequence). Unmatched junction bases numbered 6, after V lost 0 bases and J lost 2 bases. CDR3 DNA sequence: TGTGCCAGCAGCTTAGGGGGGACAGGTAATCCCTACGAGCAGTACTTC. It is translated as CASSLGGTGNPYEQYF.

This chain connects TRBV19 to TRBJ2-2; the match to TRBD2 covers 13 bases. After removal of 10 bases from V and 5 bases from J, the junction contained 4 bases not matched to a gene. Germline lookup yields CDR1 LNHDA and CDR2 SQIVND (reference sequence). The length of the CDR3 is 14 residues. CDR3 in amino acids: CATQTSGRTGELFF. CDR3 DNA sequence: TGTGCCACTCAGACTAGCGGGAGGACCGGGGAGCTGTTTTTT.

The rearrangement uses TRBV4-1 and TRBJ2-7; TRBD2 agrees at 13 bases. The germline CDR1 and CDR2 sequences are MGHRA and YSYEKL. J gave up 3 bases and V 3 bases, and 8 bases lay outside the gene matches. CDR3 size: 17 residues. CDR3 region: CASSQVLGTSGIYEQYF. The CDR3 bases are TGCGCCAGCAGCCAGGTCCTGGGGACTAGCGGGATCTACGAGCAGTACTTC.

The chain couples TRBV9 to TRBJ2-7, with D uncertain. V shed 3 bases and J shed 7 bases, with 11 bases lying between them. This CDR3 contains 12 residues. CDR1 and CDR2 from the germline V gene are SGDLS and YYNGEE. As DNA, the CDR3 is TGTGCCAGCAGCGGGCCGGGTGGTGAGCAGTACTTC. It translates to CASSGPGGEQYF.

J is TRBJ1-1 and V is TRBV29-1; 9 bases are shared with TRBD1. This CDR3 contains 12 residues. With 6 bases clipped from V and 4 bases from J, the junction kept 3 bases outside the gene matches. CDR1 and CDR2 from the germline V gene are SQVTM and ANQGSEA. CDR3 protein: CSVGTGTTEAFF. CDR3 DNA sequence: TGCAGCGTAGGGACAGGGACCACTGAAGCTTTCTTT.

The count of this clone is one. The rearrangement joins TRBV28 to TRBJ1-2; D possibly corresponds to TRBD1 (5 bases). The CDR3 spans 15 residues. The V end lost 6 bases, the J end lost 2 bases, and 16 bases lay between the germline ends. Looked up from germline, CDR1 is MDHEN and CDR2 is SYDVKM. The CDR3 bases are TGTGCCAGCAGACTAGGAGGGGTTTGGAACTATGGCTACACCTTC. It encodes CASRLGGVWNYGYTF.

V usage is TRBV2 and J usage is TRBJ2-3; D uncertain. Trimming removed 5 bases from V and 0 bases from J, with 6 bases in between. The CDR3 has 13 amino acids. Germline CDR1 and CDR2: SNHLY and FYNNEI. The CDR3 spells CASSSVSTDTQYF. The CDR3 nucleotides read TGTGCCAGCAGTTCGGTTAGCACAGATACGCAGTATTTT.

A word on this clone: This same CDR3 is encoded by further DNA sequences in the sample. The chain links TRBV6-5 to TRBJ1-1; D gene uncertain. Trimming cost V 0 bases and J 4 bases, with 9 bases left between them. CDR1 is MNHEY and CDR2 is SVGAGI in the germline V gene. The CDR3 loop spans 14 amino acids. CDR3 in amino acids: CASSYSRGTTEAFF. The CDR3 DNA reads as TGTGCCAGCAGTTACTCGAGAGGCACCACTGAAGCTTTCTTT.

The chain joins TRBV4-2 to TRBJ2-3; D is possibly TRBD1 (6 bases). Germline-derived CDR1 and CDR2 are LGHNA and YNFKEQ. The CDR3 is 14 amino acids. The V and J ends lost 4 bases and 1 base respectively, with 9 bases between them. The CDR3 is CASSPRTGTDTQYF. The CDR3 DNA reads as TGTGCCAGCAGCCCGCGGACAGGCACAGATACGCAGTATTTT.

This clone appeared a few times. This chain connects TRBV10-3 to TRBJ1-1; 8 bases map to TRBD1. Trimming at V came to 6 bases and at J to 5 bases, leaving 8 bases not matched to a gene. Germline CDR1 ENHRY, CDR2 SYGVKD. The CDR3 has 14 residues. This chain's CDR3 is CAIRTNQGATEAFF. CDR3 bases: TGTGCCATCAGAACGAACCAGGGGGCAACTGAAGCTTTCTTT.

This chain links TRBV30 with TRBJ1-2, with 8 bases lining up with TRBD1. The trim removed 2 bases at V and 5 bases at J, leaving 10 bases unmatched. The CDR3 totals 15 residues. Germline V CDR1 and CDR2: GTSNPN, SVGIG (reference sequence). CDR3 amino acids: CAWSLLWTGPYGYTF. The CDR3 DNA reads as TGTGCCTGGAGTCTTCTCTGGACAGGGCCTTATGGCTACACCTTC.